The rows below give T cell receptor beta chains drawn from one sample of a study of CD8+CD57+ T cells in acquired aplastic anemia. TCRdb re-called the reads with MiXCR, one entry per CDR3 protein. Here the sample spans approximately 100,000 distinct CDR3 sequences, about 67% being singletons. Sequenced: sorted CD4+, CD8+, or CD8+CD57+ T cells (not recorded which) from PBMCs. These receptor sequences come from a human donor with aplastic anemia. Both conserved end residues are part of each CDR3. A D gene is named only where the DNA matches it firmly. Clone size is shown for a subset of rows, as once, few, many or a class of expanded clone.

V gene	clone size	J gene	D gene	CDR3 DNA	CDR3 protein
TRBV24-1	-	TRBJ2-1	-	TGTGCCACCAGTCCTTCCAGGGGTGGGTTAGAGTTCTTC	CATSPSRGGLEFF
TRBV10-1	-	TRBJ1-2	-	TGCGCCAGCATTACAGGCTTTAACTATGGCTACACCTTC	CASITGFNYGYTF
TRBV29-1	-	TRBJ1-1	-	TGCAGCGTTGATCAATTGGCCGGGGAATCTGAAGCTTTCTTT	CSVDQLAGESEAFF
TRBV10-3	-	TRBJ1-4	-	TGTGCCATCCGGGAGGGACGTGAGGAAAAACTGTTTTTT	CAIREGREEKLFF
TRBV29-1	few	TRBJ2-3	-	TGCAGCGTTGATTGGCCGCCTAGCACAGATACGCAGTATTTT	CSVDWPPSTDTQYF
TRBV25-1	-	TRBJ2-1	-	TGTGCCAGCAGGGGGCTAGAAGGCAATGAGCAGTTCTTC	CASRGLEGNEQFF
TRBV7-9	-	TRBJ1-1	-	TGTGCCAGCAGCGCTACAGGGAGGAAGGACGCTGAAGCTTTCTTT	CASSATGRKDAEAFF
TRBV7-8	-	TRBJ1-4	-	TGTGCCAGCAGCTTAGTGGCGGGGGGGCGCGGTGGTGAAAAACTGTTTTTT	CASSLVAGGRGGEKLFF
TRBV4-2	-	TRBJ1-6	-	TGTGCCAGCAGCTTAAGGGGAAGGAATTCACCCCTCCACTTT	CASSLRGRNSPLHF
TRBV11-1	-	TRBJ2-3	TRBD2	TGTGCCAGCAGCTCGCGGGGGTACCGCACAGATACGCAGTATTTT	CASSSRGYRTDTQYF
TRBV20-1	-	TRBJ1-1	-	TGCAGTGCTAGAGAAATTCGCTTGGGGCCAGGGGTCTCGGAAGCTTTCTTT	CSAREIRLGPGVSEAFF
TRBV29-1	-	TRBJ1-2	-	TGCAGCGTTGACAGGAACTATGGCTACACCTTC	CSVDRNYGYTF
TRBV29-1	-	TRBJ2-3	TRBD2	TGCAGCGTTGATCGGCTAGCGGTCACAGATACGCAGTATTTT	CSVDRLAVTDTQYF
TRBV5-4	-	TRBJ1-2	-	TGTGCCAGCAGCCCTGAGATTACCTACAACTATGGCTACACCTTC	CASSPEITYNYGYTF
TRBV10-1	-	TRBJ2-6	-	TGCGCCAGCAGACGAGAGAAGGGTTCTGGGGCCAACGTCCTGACTTTC	CASRREKGSGANVLTF
TRBV15	-	TRBJ2-1	TRBD2	TGTGCCACCAGCAGAGACCCTAGCGGGGGCTTCTACAATGAGCAGTTCTTC	CATSRDPSGGFYNEQFF
TRBV10-3	-	TRBJ1-3	-	TGTGCCATCAGTGAAGGGGTCGGCGGGGGGCCACGGAACACCATATATTTT	CAISEGVGGGPRNTIYF
TRBV2	-	TRBJ1-2	TRBD1	TGTGCCAGCAGTGAAGAGGGGGCGAGGTATGGCTACACCTTC	CASSEEGARYGYTF
TRBV24-1	once	TRBJ2-7	-	TGTGCCACCAGTGACCCCGGGACTCACGAGCAGTACTTC	CATSDPGTHEQYF
TRBV24-1	few	TRBJ1-2	TRBD1	TGTGCCACCAGTGATCCTGACAGGGGGAACTATGGCTACACCTTC	CATSDPDRGNYGYTF
TRBV10-3	-	TRBJ2-7	-	TGTGCCATCAGCGTCCGGGACCGAACCTACGAGCAGTACTTC	CAISVRDRTYEQYF
TRBV11-1	-	TRBJ1-4	-	TGTGCCAGCAGCTTAGCCCCGACAGACTTTAATGAAAAACTGTTTTTT	CASSLAPTDFNEKLFF
TRBV2	-	TRBJ2-3	-	TGTGCCAGCACCCAAGATACGCAGTATTTT	CASTQDTQYF
TRBV19	few	TRBJ2-1	TRBD1	TGTGCCAGTAGTAGGGGACAGGGGAACAATGAGCAGTTCTTC	CASSRGQGNNEQFF
TRBV20-1	-	TRBJ2-7	-	TGCAGTGCTGACCTTGACCCGTCCTACGAGCAGTACTTC	CSADLDPSYEQYF
TRBV19	-	TRBJ2-5	-	TGTGCCAGTAGTACAGTGAGGGGGGAGACCCAGTACTTC	CASSTVRGETQYF
TRBV24-1	few	TRBJ2-1	-	TGTGCCACCAGTGAAACCCCGAGCGGGTTTCGCCACAATGAGCAGTTCTTC	CATSETPSGFRHNEQFF
TRBV7-8	-	TRBJ1-5	TRBD1	TGTGCCAGCAGCCTATCCGGGACAGGGAGTCAGCCCCAGCATTTT	CASSLSGTGSQPQHF
TRBV20-1	-	TRBJ1-5	-	TGCAGTGCCCCTTCCGGGGACAATCAGCCCCAGCATTTT	CSAPSGDNQPQHF
TRBV7-9	-	TRBJ2-3	-	TGTGCCAGCAGCTTAGAACAGGATAGCTTGACGCAGTATTTT	CASSLEQDSLTQYF
TRBV6-5	-	TRBJ1-4	-	TGTGCCAGCAGTTACTCCGAGACCGCTAATGAAAAACTGTTTTTT	CASSYSETANEKLFF
TRBV20-1	once	TRBJ1-2	TRBD1	TGCAGTGCTAGACGGACAGGCCTAAACTATGGCTACACCTTC	CSARRTGLNYGYTF
TRBV24-1	-	TRBJ1-5	-	TGTGCCACCAGTGATGCCAATCAGCCCCAGCATTTT	CATSDANQPQHF
TRBV15	-	TRBJ2-7	-	TGTGCCACCAGCAGTGCCCTAGGTGCCTCTTACGAGCAGTACTTC	CATSSALGASYEQYF
TRBV7-7	-	TRBJ2-7	-	TGTGCTAGCAGCTTAAGCTTAGGGGCCGAGCAGTACTTC	CASSLSLGAEQYF
TRBV7-7	-	TRBJ2-5	-	TGTGCTAGCAGCTTAGGGCTTGACAGTACCCAAACCCAGTACTTC	CASSLGLDSTQTQYF
TRBV19	-	TRBJ1-2	-	TGTGCCAGTAGGCTGATTAACGGGGGCTACACCTTC	CASRLINGGYTF
TRBV11-3	-	TRBJ2-2	-	TGTGCCAGCAGCTTGGATTCGAACACCGGGGAGCTGTTTTTT	CASSLDSNTGELFF
TRBV15	-	TRBJ1-6	TRBD1	TGTGCCAGCAGCGAGGGACAGGGTGATTCACCCCTCCACTTT	CASSEGQGDSPLHF
TRBV6-1	once	TRBJ2-1	TRBD1	TGTGCCAGCACCCCAACAGGGGCCAATGAGCAGTTCTTC	CASTPTGANEQFF
TRBV29-1	-	TRBJ2-1	-	TGCAGCGTAGAAAAAACAGTAATTTCCTACAATGAGCAGTTCTTC	CSVEKTVISYNEQFF
TRBV14	-	TRBJ2-1	TRBD2	TGTGCCAGCAGCGGCTCAGGACTAGCGGCCAACAATGAGCAGTTCTTC	CASSGSGLAANNEQFF
TRBV4-2	-	TRBJ2-2	TRBD1	TGTGCCAGCAGCGTAGGACAGGGAGTAATTACCGGGGAGCTGTTTTTT	CASSVGQGVITGELFF
TRBV20-1	-	TRBJ1-2	-	TGCAGTGCTAGAGTGGGGCAGGATGGCTACACCTTC	CSARVGQDGYTF
TRBV10-3	few	TRBJ2-7	TRBD1	TGTGCCATCAGCAGACAGGGTAGCGACGAGCAGTACTTC	CAISRQGSDEQYF
TRBV7-9	many	TRBJ2-7	TRBD2	TGTGCCAGCAGCGGGTGGGTCGGGAGGGCCTTCGAGCAGTACTTC	CASSGWVGRAFEQYF
TRBV7-9	-	TRBJ1-1	-	TGTGCCAGCAGCTTAAAGGGAACTGAAGCTTTCTTT	CASSLKGTEAFF
TRBV7-8	-	TRBJ2-7	-	TGTGCCAGCAGCTTGTACGACGGAAGCTACGGCGAGCAGTACTTC	CASSLYDGSYGEQYF
TRBV20-1	-	TRBJ1-1	-	TGCAGTGCTAGCCAGGGGCCCAGAGACACTGAAGCTTTCTTT	CSASQGPRDTEAFF
TRBV7-9	many	TRBJ2-3	-	TGTGCCAGCAGCCTGGGTGGGCTAGGGGAGCCAGATACGCAGTATTTT	CASSLGGLGEPDTQYF
TRBV7-3	-	TRBJ1-2	-	TGTGCCAGCAGCCCTGACGGATTCTATGGCTACACCTTC	CASSPDGFYGYTF
TRBV7-9	-	TRBJ2-7	-	TGTGCCAGCAGCTCCCCTAGCTCCTACGAGCAGTACTTC	CASSSPSSYEQYF
TRBV7-9	-	TRBJ2-5	TRBD2	TGTGCCAGCAGCTCTACTAGCGGAAGCGAGAAGACCCAGTACTTC	CASSSTSGSEKTQYF
TRBV7-9	-	TRBJ1-6	-	TGTGCCAGCAGCTCCAACTTGGGAGTTAATTCACCCCTCCACTTT	CASSSNLGVNSPLHF
TRBV29-1	few	TRBJ1-1	-	TGCAGCGTTGAAGAAGGCACTGCTAGCCCACCTGAAGCTTTCTTT	CSVEEGTASPPEAFF
TRBV20-1	-	TRBJ1-6	TRBD1	TGCAGTGCTAGATCCTCGGACAGGGCAGGTTCACCCCTCCACTTT	CSARSSDRAGSPLHF
TRBV7-7	-	TRBJ2-7	-	TGTGCTAGCAGCGCAGGGCTTACCTACGAGCAGTACTTC	CASSAGLTYEQYF
TRBV2	-	TRBJ1-5	TRBD1	TGTGCCAGCAGTCAGCCAGGGGGTAGCAATCAGCCCCAGCATTTT	CASSQPGGSNQPQHF
TRBV7-3	-	TRBJ2-5	-	TGTGCCAGCAGCTTAATGGGACTGATAGAAGAGACCCAGTACTTC	CASSLMGLIEETQYF